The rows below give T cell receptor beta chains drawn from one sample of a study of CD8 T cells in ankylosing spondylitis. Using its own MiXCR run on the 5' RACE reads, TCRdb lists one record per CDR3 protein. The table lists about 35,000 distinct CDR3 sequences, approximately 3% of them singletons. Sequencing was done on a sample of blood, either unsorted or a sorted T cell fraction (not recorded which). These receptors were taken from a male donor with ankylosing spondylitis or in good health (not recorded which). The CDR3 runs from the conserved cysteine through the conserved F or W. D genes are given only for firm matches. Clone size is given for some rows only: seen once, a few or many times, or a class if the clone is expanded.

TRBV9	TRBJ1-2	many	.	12	TGTGCCAGCAGCGTAGAGAACTATGGCTACACCTTC	CASSVENYGYTF
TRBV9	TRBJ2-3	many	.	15	TGTGCCAGCAGCCCCCGAAGGGTGCCCACAGATACGCAGTATTTT	CASSPRRVPTDTQYF
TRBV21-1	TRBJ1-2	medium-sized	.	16	TGTGCCAGCAGCCTTAGCAAAAGTTGGACATTTTATGGCTACACCTTC	CASSLSKSWTFYGYTF
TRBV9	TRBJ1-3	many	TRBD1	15	TGTGCCAGCAGCGTAGAGGACAGGGTAGGAAACACCATATATTTT	CASSVEDRVGNTIYF
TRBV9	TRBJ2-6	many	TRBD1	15	TGTGCCAGCAGCGAACAGGGGCCCGGGGCCAACGTCCTGACTTTC	CASSEQGPGANVLTF
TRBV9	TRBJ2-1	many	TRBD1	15	TGTGCCAGCAGCTCTCGGACAGGGGGTTTTAGTGAGCAGTTCTTC	CASSSRTGGFSEQFF
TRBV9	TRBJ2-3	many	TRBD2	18	TGTGCCAGCAGCGAGACTAGCGGGGGGCTCCCCCCCACAGATACGCAGTATTTT	CASSETSGGLPPTDTQYF
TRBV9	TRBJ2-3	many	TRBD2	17	TGTGCCAGCAACTCCCCGACTAGCGGGTATAGCACAGATACGCAGTATTTT	CASNSPTSGYSTDTQYF
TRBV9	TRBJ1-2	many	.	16	TGTGCCAGCAGCCCGGGAGGGATCGGGGGCGACTATGGCTACACCTTC	CASSPGGIGGDYGYTF
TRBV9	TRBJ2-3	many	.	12	TGTGCCAGCAGCTCTCGGGCAGATACGCAGTATTTT	CASSSRADTQYF
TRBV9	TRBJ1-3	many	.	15	TGTGCCAGCAGCCTCTCGGGACAATCTGGAAACACCATATATTTT	CASSLSGQSGNTIYF
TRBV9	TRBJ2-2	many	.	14	TGTGCCAGCAGCTCCTACACGAACACCGGGGAGCTGTTTTTT	CASSSYTNTGELFF
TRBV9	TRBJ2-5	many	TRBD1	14	TGTGCCAGCAGCTACGGGACAGATCAAGAGACCCAGTACTTC	CASSYGTDQETQYF
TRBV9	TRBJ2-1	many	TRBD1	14	TGTGCCAGCAGCGTAGTTGGGACAGGGCGTGAGCAGTTCTTC	CASSVVGTGREQFF
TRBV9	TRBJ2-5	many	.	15	TGTGCCAGCAGCGTAGGGGGGGACATAGAAGAGACCCAGTACTTC	CASSVGGDIEETQYF
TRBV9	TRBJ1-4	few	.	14	TGTGCCAGCAGCGTATTTGGGTCTGGTGAAAAACTGTTTTTT	CASSVFGSGEKLFF
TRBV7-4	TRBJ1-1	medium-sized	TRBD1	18	TGTGCCAGCAGCCAGAGACAGGGGGCTAATTGCGGGAACACTGAAGCTTTCTTT	CASSQRQGANCGNTEAFF
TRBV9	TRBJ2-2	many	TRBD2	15	TGTGCCAGCAGCGGAGGGACTACCTCCACCGGGGAGCTGTTTTTT	CASSGGTTSTGELFF
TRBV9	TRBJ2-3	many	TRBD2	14	TGTGCCAGCAGCGAGGGACTAGGAACAGATACGCAGTATTTT	CASSEGLGTDTQYF
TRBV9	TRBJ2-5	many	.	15	TGTGCCAGCAGCGTTTCGGGGTACCCCCAAGAGACCCAGTACTTC	CASSVSGYPQETQYF
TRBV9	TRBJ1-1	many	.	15	TGTGCCAGCAGCGTAGTAGGGTGGGAGGGGTCTGAAGCTTTCTTT	CASSVVGWEGSEAFF
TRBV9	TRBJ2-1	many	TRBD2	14	TGTGCCAGCAGCGTATGGGGGGGAATCAATGAGCAGTTCTTC	CASSVWGGINEQFF
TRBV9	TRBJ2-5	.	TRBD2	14	TGTGCCAGCAGCCCGGGACTAGGTCAAGAGACCCAGTACTTC	CASSPGLGQETQYF
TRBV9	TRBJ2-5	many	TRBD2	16	TGTGCCAGCAGCGTAGGCCTAGCGGCCTACCAAGAGACCCAGTACTTC	CASSVGLAAYQETQYF
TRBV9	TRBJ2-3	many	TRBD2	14	TGTGCCAGCAGCGTGACTAGCGCCACAGATACGCAGTATTTT	CASSVTSATDTQYF
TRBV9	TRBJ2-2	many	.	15	TGTGCCAGCAGCGTAGGGCCAGCCCTCACCGGGGAGCTGTTTTTT	CASSVGPALTGELFF
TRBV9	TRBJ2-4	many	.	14	TGTGCCAGCAGCGTAGTAGGGGATGGTGACATTCAGTACTTC	CASSVVGDGDIQYF
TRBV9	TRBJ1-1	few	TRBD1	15	TGTGCCAGCAGCACCCATACAGGGGGAAACACTGAAGCCTTCTTT	CASSTHTGGNTEAFF
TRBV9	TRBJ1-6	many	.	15	TGTGCCAGCAGTGAAGACAGTTGGGCGAATTCACCCCTCCACTTT	CASSEDSWANSPLHF
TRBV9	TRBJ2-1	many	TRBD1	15	TGTGCCAGCAGCTTTCGGGACAGCCAATACAATGAGCAGTTCTTC	CASSFRDSQYNEQFF
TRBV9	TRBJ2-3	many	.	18	TGTGCCAGCAGCGTAGGGCCCCCCGGGCGGTTTGCAGCCCATACGCAGTATTTT	CASSVGPPGRFAAHTQYF
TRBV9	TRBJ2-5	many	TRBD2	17	TGTGCCAGCAGCGTAGCTGTAGCGGGGGGGAGGCAAGAGACCCAGTACTTC	CASSVAVAGGRQETQYF
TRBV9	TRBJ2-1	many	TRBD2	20	TGTGCCAGCAGCGATGGGACAGGGAGACTAGCGGGGAGATCCTACAATGAGCAGTTCTTC	CASSDGTGRLAGRSYNEQFF
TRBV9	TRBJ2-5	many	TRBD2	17	TGTGCCAGCAGCGTAGCGGCCGCTAGCGGGCTTGCAGAGACCCAGTACTTC	CASSVAAASGLAETQYF
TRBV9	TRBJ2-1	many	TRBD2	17	TGTGCCAGCAGCGTTCCAAGCGGGGCCGGAGGACACAATGAGCAGTTCTTC	CASSVPSGAGGHNEQFF
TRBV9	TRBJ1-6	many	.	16	TGTGCCAGCAGCGTAGGGTCAGCCTCAAGCGATTCACCCCTCCACTTT	CASSVGSASSDSPLHF
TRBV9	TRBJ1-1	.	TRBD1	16	TGTGCCAGCAGCGTAGGGACAGGGGGCGGGAACACTGAAGCTTTCTTT	CASSVGTGGGNTEAFF
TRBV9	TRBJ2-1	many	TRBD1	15	TGTGCCAGCAGCGTATTGGGACAGGGGTTCAATGAGCAGTTCTTC	CASSVLGQGFNEQFF
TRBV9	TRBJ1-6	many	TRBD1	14	TGTGCCAGCAGCGCTCGGGACAGGGACTCACCCCTCCACTTT	CASSARDRDSPLHF
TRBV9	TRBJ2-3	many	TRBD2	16	TGTGCCAGCAGCCCCCGGGCGGGGGGCCCCACAGATACGCAGTATTTT	CASSPRAGGPTDTQYF
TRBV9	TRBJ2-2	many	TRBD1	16	TGTGCCAGCAGCATCAACGCAGGGGGCGCGTCCGGGGAGCTGTTTTTT	CASSINAGGASGELFF
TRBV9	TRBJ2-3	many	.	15	TGTGCCAGCAGCGTAGAACAGGGTAGCACAGATACGCAGTATTTT	CASSVEQGSTDTQYF
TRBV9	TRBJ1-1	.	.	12	TGTGCCAGCAGAGGGGACGGACTTGAGAGTTTCTTT	CASRGDGLESFF